This T cell receptor beta chain was identified during a study of T cell changes during pregnancy in multiple sclerosis. Measured with immunoSEQ multiplex PCR; TCRdb has only the in-frame clones, and not every one. The repertoire holds approximately 40,000 clones, with around nine tenths as singletons. V dropped 0 bases and J dropped 6; count of bases not matched to a gene: 8. CDR3 size: 16 residues. Germline CDR1 reads LNHNV; CDR2 reads YYDKDF (reference sequence). Specimen: CD4+ T cells from peripheral blood mononuclear cells, collected in the first trimester of pregnancy. This clonotype was obtained from a female donor with multiple sclerosis, enrolled in a pregnancy study. The rearrangement joins TRBV15 to TRBJ2-3; TRBD1 aligns across 8 bases. This CDR3 reads CATSRDRGQGRDTQYF. The CDR3 nucleotides read TGTGCCACCAGCAGAGATCGAGGACAGGGAAGGGATACGCAGTATTTT.